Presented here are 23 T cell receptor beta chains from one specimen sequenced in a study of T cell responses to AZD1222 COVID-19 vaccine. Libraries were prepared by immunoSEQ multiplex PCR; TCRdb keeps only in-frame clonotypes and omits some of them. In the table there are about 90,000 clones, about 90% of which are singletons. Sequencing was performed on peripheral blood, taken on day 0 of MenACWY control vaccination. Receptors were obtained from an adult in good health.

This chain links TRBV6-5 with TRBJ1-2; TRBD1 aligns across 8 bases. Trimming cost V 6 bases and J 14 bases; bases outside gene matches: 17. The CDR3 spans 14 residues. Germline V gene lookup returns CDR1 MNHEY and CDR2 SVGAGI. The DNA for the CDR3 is TGTGCCAGCAGCGACCTGATCACCGGGGACAGGCAGACCTTC. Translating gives CASSDLITGDRQTF.

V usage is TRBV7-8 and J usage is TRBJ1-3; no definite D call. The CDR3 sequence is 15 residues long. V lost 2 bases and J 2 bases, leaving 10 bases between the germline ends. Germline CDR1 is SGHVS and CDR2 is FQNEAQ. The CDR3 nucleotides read TGTGCCAGCAGCTTATTTCAGGATCCTGGAAACACCATATATTTT. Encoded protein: CASSLFQDPGNTIYF.

Here the CDR3 reads CSVDDRNTEAFF. CDR3 DNA sequence: TGCAGCGTTGACGACAGGAACACTGAAGCTTTCTTT. V gene TRBV29-1 combines with J gene TRBJ1-1, with TRBD1 as a possible D gene (5 bases). V gave up 3 bases and J gave up 1 base, with 6 bases separating them. Germline V gene sequence: CDR1 SQVTM, CDR2 ANQGSEA. The CDR3 runs 12 residues.

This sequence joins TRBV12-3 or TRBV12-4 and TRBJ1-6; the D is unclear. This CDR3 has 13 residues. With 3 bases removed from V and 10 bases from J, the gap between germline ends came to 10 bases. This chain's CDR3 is CASSFVVESPLHF. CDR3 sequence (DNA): TGTGCCAGCAGTTTTGTAGTAGAGTCACCCCTCCACTTT.

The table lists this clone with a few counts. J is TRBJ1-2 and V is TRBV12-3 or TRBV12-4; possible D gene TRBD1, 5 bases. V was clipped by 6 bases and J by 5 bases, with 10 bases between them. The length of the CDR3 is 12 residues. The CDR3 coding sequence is TGTGCCAGCAGGCGAGGGGATTATGGCTACACCTTC. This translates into CASRRGDYGYTF.

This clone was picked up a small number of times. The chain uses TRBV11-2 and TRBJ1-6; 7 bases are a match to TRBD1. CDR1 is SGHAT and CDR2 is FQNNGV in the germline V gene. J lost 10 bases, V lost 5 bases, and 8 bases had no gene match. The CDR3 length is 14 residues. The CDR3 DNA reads TGTGCCAGCAGCCATGAGACAGGGCCCTCACCCCTCCACTTT. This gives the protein CASSHETGPSPLHF.

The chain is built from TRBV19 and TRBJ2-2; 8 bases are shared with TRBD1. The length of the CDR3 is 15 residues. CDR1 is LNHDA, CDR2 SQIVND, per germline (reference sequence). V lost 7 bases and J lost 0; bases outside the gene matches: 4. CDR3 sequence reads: CASKEQGANTGELFF. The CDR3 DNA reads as TGTGCCAGTAAGGAACAGGGGGCGAACACCGGGGAGCTGTTTTTT. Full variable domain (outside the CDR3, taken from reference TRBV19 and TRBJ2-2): DGGITQSPKYLFRKEGQNVTLSCEQNLNHDAMYWYRQDPGQGLRLIYYSQIVNDFQKGDIAEGYSVSREKKESFPLTVTSAQKNPTAFYLCASKEQGANTGELFFGEGSRLTVL.

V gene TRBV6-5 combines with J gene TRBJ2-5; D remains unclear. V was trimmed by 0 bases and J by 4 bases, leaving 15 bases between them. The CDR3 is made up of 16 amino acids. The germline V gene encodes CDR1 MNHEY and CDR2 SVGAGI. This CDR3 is CASSYSNSPQIETQYF. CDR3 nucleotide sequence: TGTGCCAGCAGTTACTCGAATAGTCCCCAAATAGAGACCCAGTACTTC.

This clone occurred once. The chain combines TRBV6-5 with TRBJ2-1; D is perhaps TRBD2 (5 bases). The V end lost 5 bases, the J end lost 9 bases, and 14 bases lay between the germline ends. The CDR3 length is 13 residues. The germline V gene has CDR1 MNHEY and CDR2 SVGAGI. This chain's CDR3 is CASSTRSRGEQFF. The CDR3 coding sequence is TGTGCCAGCAGTACTAGGAGTCGGGGTGAGCAGTTCTTC.

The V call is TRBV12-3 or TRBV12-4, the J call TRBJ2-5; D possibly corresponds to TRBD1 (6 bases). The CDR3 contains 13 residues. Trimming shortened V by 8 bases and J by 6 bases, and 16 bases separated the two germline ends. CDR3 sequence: CASSTGSLKTQYF. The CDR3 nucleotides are TGTGCCAGCTCGACAGGTAGTCTGAAGACCCAGTACTTC.

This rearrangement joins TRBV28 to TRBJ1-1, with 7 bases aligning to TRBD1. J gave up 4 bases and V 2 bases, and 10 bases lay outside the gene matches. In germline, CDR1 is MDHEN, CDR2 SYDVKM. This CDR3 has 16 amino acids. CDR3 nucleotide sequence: TGTGCCAGCAGTTTAGGCCGCGCGACAGGGCGCACTGAAGCTTTCTTT. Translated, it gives CASSLGRATGRTEAFF.

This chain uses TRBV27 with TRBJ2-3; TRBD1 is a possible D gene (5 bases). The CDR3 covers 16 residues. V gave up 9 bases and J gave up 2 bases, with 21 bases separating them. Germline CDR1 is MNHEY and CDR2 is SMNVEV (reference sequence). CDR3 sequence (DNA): TGTGCCAGACTACCGCTCCTGACAGCCGACACAGATACGCAGTATTTT. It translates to CARLPLLTADTDTQYF.

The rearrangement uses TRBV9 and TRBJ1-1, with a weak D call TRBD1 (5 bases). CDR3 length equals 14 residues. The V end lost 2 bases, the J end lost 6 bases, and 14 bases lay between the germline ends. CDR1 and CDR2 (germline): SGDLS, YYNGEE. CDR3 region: CASSVSGTGAEAFF. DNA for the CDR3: TGTGCCAGCAGCGTCTCCGGGACGGGGGCTGAAGCTTTCTTT.

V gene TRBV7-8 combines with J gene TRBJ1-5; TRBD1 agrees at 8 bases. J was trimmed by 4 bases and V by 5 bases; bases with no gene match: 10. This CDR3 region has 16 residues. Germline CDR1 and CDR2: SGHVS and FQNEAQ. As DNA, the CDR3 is TGTGCCAGCAGCACGCGGACAGGGCGGGGGAATCAGCCCCAGCATTTT. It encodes CASSTRTGRGNQPQHF.

The CDR3 coding sequence is TGTGCCAGCAGTCACAGGGGGTCAATCACCGGGGAGCTGTTTTTT. This translates into CASSHRGSITGELFF. The chain links TRBV27 to TRBJ2-2, with 8 bases aligning to TRBD1. J gave up 4 bases and V 5 bases, and 6 bases lay outside the gene matches. The CDR3 runs to 15 residues. Germline loops: CDR1 MNHEY, CDR2 SMNVEV (reference sequence).

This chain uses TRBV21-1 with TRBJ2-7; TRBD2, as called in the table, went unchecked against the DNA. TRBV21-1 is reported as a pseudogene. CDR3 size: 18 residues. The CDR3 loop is CASSARGTLAGGHDEQYF. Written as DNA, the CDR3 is TGTGCCAGCAGCGCGCGAGGTACACTAGCGGGAGGTCACGACGAGCAGTACTTC.

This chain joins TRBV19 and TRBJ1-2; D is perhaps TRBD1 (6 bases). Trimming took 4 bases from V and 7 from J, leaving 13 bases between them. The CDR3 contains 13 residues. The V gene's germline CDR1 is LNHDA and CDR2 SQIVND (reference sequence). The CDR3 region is CASSNRVKSGYTF. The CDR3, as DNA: TGTGCCAGTAGTAACAGGGTTAAGAGTGGCTACACCTTC. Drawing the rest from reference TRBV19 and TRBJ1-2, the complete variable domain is DGGITQSPKYLFRKEGQNVTLSCEQNLNHDAMYWYRQDPGQGLRLIYYSQIVNDFQKGDIAEGYSVSREKKESFPLTVTSAQKNPTAFYLCASSNRVKSGYTFGSGTRLTVV.

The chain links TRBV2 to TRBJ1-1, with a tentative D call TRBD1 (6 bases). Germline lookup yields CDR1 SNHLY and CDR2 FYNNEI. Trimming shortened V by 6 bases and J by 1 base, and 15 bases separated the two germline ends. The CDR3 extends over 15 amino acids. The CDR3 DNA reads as TGTGCCAGCAGCCAATTGGACAGCTCGAACACTGAAGCTTTCTTT. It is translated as CASSQLDSSNTEAFF. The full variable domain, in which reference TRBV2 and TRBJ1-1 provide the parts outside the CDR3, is EPEVTQTPSHQVTQMGQEVILRCVPISNHLYFYWYRQILGQKVEFLVSFYNNEISEKSEIFDDQFSVERPDGSNFTLKIRSTKLEDSAMYFCASSQLDSSNTEAFFGQGTRLTVV.

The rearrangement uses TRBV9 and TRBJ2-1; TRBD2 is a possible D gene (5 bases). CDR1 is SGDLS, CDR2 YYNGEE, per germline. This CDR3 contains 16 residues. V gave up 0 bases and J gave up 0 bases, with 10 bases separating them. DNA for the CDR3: TGTGCCAGCAGCGTAGGGAGCGGAACCTCCTACAATGAGCAGTTCTTC. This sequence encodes CASSVGSGTSYNEQFF.

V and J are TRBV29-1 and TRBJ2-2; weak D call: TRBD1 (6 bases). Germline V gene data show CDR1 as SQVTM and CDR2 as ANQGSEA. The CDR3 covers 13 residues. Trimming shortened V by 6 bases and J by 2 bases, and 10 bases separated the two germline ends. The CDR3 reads CSVSRGNTGELFF. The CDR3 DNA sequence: TGCAGCGTCTCCAGGGGAAACACCGGGGAGCTGTTTTTT.

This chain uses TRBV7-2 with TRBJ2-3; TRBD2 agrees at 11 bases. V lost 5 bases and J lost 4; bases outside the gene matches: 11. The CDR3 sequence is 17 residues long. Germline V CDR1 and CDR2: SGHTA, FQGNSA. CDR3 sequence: CASSPFRGLAASDTQYF. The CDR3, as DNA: TGTGCCAGCAGCCCCTTCCGGGGACTAGCGGCATCAGATACGCAGTATTTT.

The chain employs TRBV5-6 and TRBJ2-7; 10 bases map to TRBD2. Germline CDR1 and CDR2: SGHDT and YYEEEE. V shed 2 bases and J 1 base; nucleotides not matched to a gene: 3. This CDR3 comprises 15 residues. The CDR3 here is CASSFRLAGSYEQYF. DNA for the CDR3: TGTGCCAGCAGCTTTCGACTAGCGGGTTCCTACGAGCAGTACTTC.

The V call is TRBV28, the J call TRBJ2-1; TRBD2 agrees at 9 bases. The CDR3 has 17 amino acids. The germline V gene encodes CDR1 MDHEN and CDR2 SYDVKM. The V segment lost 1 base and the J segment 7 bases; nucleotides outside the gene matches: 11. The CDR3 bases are TGTGCCAGCAGTTTATTGGGTGCGGGAGGGCCTTGGAATGAGCAGTTCTTC. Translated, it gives CASSLLGAGGPWNEQFF.